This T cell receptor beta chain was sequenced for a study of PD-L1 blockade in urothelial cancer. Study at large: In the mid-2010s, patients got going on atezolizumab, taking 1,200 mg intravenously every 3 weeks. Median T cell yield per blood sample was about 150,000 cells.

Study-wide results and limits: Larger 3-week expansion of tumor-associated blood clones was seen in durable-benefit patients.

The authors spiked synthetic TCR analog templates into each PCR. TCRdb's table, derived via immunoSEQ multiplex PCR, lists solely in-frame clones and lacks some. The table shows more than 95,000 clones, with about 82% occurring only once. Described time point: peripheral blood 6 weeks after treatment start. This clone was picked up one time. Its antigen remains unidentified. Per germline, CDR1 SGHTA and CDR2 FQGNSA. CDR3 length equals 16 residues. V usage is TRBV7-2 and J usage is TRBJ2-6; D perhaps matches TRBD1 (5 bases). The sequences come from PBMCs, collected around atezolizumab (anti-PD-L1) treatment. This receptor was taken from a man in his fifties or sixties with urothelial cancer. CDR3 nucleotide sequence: TGTGCTGGGGTTGGGGCCCCCTACTCTGGGGCCAACGTCCTGACTTTC. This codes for CAGVGAPYSGANVLTF. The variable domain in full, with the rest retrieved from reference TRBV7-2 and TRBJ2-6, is GAGVSQSPSNKVTEKGKDVELRCDPISGHTALYWYRQSLGQGLEFLIYFQGNSAPDKSGLPSDRFSAERTGGSVSTLTIQRTQQEDSAVYLCAGVGAPYSGANVLTFGAGSRLTVL.